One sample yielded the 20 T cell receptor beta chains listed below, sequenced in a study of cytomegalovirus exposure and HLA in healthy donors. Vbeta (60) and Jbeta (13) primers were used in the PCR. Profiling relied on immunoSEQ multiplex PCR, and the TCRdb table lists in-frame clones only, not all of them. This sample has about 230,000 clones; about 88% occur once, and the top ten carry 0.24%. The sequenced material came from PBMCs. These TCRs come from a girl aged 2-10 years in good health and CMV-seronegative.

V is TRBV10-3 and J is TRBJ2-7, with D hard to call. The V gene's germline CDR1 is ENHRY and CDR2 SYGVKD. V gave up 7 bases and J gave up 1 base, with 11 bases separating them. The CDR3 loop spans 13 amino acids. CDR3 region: CAIKAAASYEQYF. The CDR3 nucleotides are TGTGCCATCAAGGCGGCGGCTTCCTACGAGCAGTACTTC.

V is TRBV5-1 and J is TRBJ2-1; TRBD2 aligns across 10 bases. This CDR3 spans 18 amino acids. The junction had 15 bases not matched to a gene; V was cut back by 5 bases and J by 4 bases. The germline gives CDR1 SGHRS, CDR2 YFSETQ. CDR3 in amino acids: CASSSSGGLRLSYNEQFF. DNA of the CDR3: TGCGCCAGCAGTAGTAGCGGGGGGCTCCGCCTTAGTTACAATGAGCAGTTCTTC. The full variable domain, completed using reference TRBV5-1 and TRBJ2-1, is KAGVTQTPRYLIKTRGQQVTLSCSPISGHRSVSWYQQTPGQGLQFLFEYFSETQRNKGNFPGRFSGRQFSNSRSEMNVSTLELGDSALYLCASSSSGGLRLSYNEQFFGPGTRLTVL.

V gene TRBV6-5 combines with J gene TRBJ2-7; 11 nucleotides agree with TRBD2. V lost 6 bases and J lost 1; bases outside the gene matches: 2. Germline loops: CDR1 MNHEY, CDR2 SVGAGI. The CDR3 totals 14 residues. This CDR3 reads CASRGLAESYEQYF. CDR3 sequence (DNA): TGTGCCAGCAGGGGACTAGCGGAATCCTACGAGCAGTACTTC.

The CDR3 protein is CASSGTSGADTQYF. The CDR3 DNA follows: TGTGCCAGCAGCGGAACTAGCGGGGCTGATACGCAGTATTTT. This chain uses TRBV9 with TRBJ2-3; 10 bases are a match to TRBD2. V dropped 3 bases and J dropped 6; count of bases not matched to a gene: 4. Germline V gene data show CDR1 as SGDLS and CDR2 as YYNGEE. This CDR3 has 14 amino acids.

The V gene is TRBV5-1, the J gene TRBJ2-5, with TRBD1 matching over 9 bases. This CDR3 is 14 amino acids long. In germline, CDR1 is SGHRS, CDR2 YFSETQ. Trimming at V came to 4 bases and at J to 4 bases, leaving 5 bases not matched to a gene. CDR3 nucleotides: TGCGCCAGCAGCCTTCGGGGACAGGGAGAGACCCAGTACTTC. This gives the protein CASSLRGQGETQYF.

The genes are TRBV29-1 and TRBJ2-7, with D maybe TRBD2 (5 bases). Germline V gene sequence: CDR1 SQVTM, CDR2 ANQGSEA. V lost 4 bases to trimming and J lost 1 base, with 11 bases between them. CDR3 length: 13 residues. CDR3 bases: TGCAGCGTTGGTTTTCGGGATTCCTACGAGCAGTACTTC. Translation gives CSVGFRDSYEQYF.

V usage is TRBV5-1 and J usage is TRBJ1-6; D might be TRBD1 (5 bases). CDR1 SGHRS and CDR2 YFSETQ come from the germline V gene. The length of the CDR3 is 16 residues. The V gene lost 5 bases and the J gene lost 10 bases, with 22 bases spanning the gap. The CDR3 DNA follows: TGCGCCAGCAGGGGGCCCAAAGAAGGATTAGTATCACCCCTCCACTTT. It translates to CASRGPKEGLVSPLHF.

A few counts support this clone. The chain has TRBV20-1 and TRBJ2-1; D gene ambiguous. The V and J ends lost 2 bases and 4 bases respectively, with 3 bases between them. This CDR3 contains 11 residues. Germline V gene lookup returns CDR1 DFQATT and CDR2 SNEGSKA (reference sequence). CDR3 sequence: CSARRYNEQFF. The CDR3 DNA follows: TGCAGTGCTAGACGGTACAATGAGCAGTTCTTC.

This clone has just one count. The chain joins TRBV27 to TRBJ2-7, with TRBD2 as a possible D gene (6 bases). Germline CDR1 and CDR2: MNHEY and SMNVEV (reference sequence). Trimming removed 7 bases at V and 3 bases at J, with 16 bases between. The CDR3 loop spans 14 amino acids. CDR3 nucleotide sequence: TGTGCCAGCATACATGGGACTCGGATCTACGAGCAGTACTTC. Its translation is CASIHGTRIYEQYF.

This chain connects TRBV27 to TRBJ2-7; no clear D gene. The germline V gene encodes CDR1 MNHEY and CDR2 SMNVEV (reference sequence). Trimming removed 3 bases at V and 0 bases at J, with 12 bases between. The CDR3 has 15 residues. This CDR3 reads CASSFKAATSYEQYF. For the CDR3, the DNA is TGTGCCAGCAGTTTCAAAGCCGCCACCTCCTACGAGCAGTACTTC.

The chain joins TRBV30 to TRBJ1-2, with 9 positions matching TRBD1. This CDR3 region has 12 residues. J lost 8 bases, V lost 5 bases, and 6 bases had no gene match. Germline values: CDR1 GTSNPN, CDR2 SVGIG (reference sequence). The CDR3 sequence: CAWVGQGSGYTF. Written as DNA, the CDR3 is TGTGCCTGGGTGGGACAGGGATCAGGCTACACCTTC. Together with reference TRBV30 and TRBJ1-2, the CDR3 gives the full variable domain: SQTIHQWPATLVQPVGSPLSLECTVEGTSNPNLYWYRQAAGRGLQLLFYSVGIGQISSEVPQNLSASRPQDRQFILSSKKLLLSDSGFYLCAWVGQGSGYTFGSGTRLTVV.

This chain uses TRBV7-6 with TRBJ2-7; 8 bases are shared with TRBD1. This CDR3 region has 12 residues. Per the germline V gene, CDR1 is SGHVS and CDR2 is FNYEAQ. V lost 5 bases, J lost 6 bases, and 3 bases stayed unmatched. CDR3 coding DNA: TGTGCCAGCAGCGCCGGACAGGGCGAGCAGTACTTC. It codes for CASSAGQGEQYF.

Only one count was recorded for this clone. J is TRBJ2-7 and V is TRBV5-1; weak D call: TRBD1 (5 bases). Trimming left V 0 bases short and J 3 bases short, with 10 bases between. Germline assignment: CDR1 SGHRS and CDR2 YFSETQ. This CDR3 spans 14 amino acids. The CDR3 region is CASSLEAGIYEQYF. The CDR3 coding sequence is TGCGCCAGCAGCTTGGAGGCAGGGATCTACGAGCAGTACTTC.

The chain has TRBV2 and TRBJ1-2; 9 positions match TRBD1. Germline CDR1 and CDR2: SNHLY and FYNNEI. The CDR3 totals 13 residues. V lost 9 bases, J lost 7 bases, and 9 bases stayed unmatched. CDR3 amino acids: CARSPGQGLGYTF. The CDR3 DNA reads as TGTGCCAGGAGCCCGGGACAGGGTCTTGGCTACACCTTC. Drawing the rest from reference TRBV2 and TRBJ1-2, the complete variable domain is EPEVTQTPSHQVTQMGQEVILRCVPISNHLYFYWYRQILGQKVEFLVSFYNNEISEKSEIFDDQFSVERPDGSNFTLKIRSTKLEDSAMYFCARSPGQGLGYTFGSGTRLTVV.

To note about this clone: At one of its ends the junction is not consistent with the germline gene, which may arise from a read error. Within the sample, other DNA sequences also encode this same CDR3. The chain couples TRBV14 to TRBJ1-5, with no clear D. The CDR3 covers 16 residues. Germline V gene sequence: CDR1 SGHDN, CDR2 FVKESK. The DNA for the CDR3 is TGCGCCAGCAGCCAAGATGGAGACTTTAGCAATCAGCCCCAGCATTTT. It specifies CASSQDGDFSNQPQHF.

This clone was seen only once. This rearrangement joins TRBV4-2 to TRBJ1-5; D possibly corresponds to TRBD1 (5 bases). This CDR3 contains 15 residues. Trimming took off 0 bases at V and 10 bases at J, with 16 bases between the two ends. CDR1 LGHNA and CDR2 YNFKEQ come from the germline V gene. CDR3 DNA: TGTGCCAGCAGCCAAGAGCGGGGGTCCGATCGTCCCCAGCATTTT. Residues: CASSQERGSDRPQHF.

CDR3 in amino acids: CASSVAEGNYGYTF. CDR3 DNA sequence: TGTGCCAGCAGCGTAGCGGAGGGGAACTATGGCTACACCTTC. The chain has TRBV9 and TRBJ1-2, with D maybe TRBD1 (5 bases). CDR1 is SGDLS and CDR2 is YYNGEE in the germline V gene. The CDR3 has 14 amino acids. V dropped 0 bases and J dropped 2 bases, with 8 bases sitting between them.

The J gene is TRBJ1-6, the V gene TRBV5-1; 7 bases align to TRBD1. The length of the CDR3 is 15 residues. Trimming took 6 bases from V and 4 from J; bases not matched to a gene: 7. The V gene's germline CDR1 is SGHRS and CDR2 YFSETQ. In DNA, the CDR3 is TGCGCCAGCACTACAGGGGTAGGGTATAATTCACCCCTCCACTTT. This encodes CASTTGVGYNSPLHF.

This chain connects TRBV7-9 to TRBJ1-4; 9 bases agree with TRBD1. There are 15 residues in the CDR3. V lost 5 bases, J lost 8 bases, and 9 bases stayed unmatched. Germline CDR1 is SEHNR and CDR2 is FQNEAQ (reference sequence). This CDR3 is CASSPTGTGREKLFF. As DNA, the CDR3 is TGTGCCAGCAGCCCCACCGGGACAGGGCGAGAAAAACTGTTTTTT.

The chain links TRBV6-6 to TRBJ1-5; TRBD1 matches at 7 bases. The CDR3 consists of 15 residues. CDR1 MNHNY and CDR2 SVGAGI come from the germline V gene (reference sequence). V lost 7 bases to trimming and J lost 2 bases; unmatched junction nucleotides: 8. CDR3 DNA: TGTGCCAGCACCCTTACAGGGGTACGCAATCAGCCCCAGCATTTT. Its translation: CASTLTGVRNQPQHF.